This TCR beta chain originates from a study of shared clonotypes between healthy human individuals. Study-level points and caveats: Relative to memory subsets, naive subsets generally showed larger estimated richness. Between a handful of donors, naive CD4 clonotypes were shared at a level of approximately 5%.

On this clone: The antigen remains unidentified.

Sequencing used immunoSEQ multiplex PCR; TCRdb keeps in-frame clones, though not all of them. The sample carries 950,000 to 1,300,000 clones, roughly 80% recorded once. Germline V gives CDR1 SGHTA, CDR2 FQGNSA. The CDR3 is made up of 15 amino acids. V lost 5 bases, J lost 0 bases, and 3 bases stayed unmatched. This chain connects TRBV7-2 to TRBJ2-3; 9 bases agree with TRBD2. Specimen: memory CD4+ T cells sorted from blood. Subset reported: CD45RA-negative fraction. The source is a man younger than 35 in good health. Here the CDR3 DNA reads TGTGCCAGCAGCCGAACTAGCGGGAGCACAGATACGCAGTATTTT. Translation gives CASSRTSGSTDTQYF.